A selection of T cell receptor beta chains follows, all from one sample in a study of blood T cell repertoires in COVID-19. Sequencing was performed with immunoSEQ multiplex PCR; in TCRdb, only in-frame clones are kept and a portion is missing. Among approximately 150,000 clones listed, around four fifths were seen once. The sample taken for sequencing was peripheral blood. Source of these receptors: an elderly woman with acute or convalescent COVID-19. Each CDR3 is given with its conserved first and last residue. The D gene is left open where the match is weak. Clone size is shown for a subset of rows, as once, few, many or a class of expanded clone.

size: NA; J: TRBJ1-2; V: TRBV19; D: NA; CDR3: CASSIGASGYTF; DNA: TGTGCCAGTAGTATTGGGGCTTCTGGCTACACCTTC
size: NA; J: TRBJ1-1; V: TRBV6-2/TRBV6-3; D: TRBD1; CDR3: CASGHSQGGNTEAFF; DNA: TGTGCCAGCGGCCACTCACAGGGGGGGAACACTGAAGCTTTCTTT
size: NA; J: TRBJ1-1; V: TRBV19; D: NA; CDR3: CASKHQRGNTEAFF; DNA: TGTGCCAGTAAACACCAGCGGGGGAACACTGAAGCTTTCTTT
size: NA; J: TRBJ2-1; V: TRBV7-2; D: NA; CDR3: CASSLSSRPVYKQFF; DNA: TGTGCCAGCAGCTTAAGTAGTCGCCCGGTATATAAGCAGTTCTTC
size: few; J: TRBJ1-5; V: TRBV2; D: TRBD1; CDR3: CASREEDRGYDQPQHF; DNA: TGTGCCAGCAGGGAGGAGGACAGGGGGTACGATCAGCCCCAGCATTTT
size: NA; J: TRBJ2-2; V: TRBV11-2; D: TRBD2; CDR3: CASSSPAGGGTGELFF; DNA: TGTGCCAGCAGCTCTCCAGCGGGGGGCGGCACCGGGGAGCTGTTTTTT
size: NA; J: TRBJ2-5; V: TRBV27; D: NA; CDR3: CASSLSWQIQETQYF; DNA: TGTGCCAGCAGTTTAAGTTGGCAGATCCAAGAGACCCAGTACTTC
size: once; J: TRBJ2-1; V: TRBV4-1; D: TRBD2; CDR3: CASAAREGVQFF; DNA: TGCGCCAGCGCAGCACGGGAGGGGGTGCAGTTCTTC
size: NA; J: TRBJ2-5; V: TRBV18; D: NA; CDR3: CASSPAEGTQYF; DNA: TGTGCCAGCTCACCGGCGGAAGGGACCCAGTACTTC
size: NA; J: TRBJ2-7; V: TRBV28; D: NA; CDR3: CASSLSVGSRGEQYF; DNA: TGTGCCAGCAGTTTATCGGTAGGGAGCAGAGGGGAGCAGTACTTC
size: NA; J: TRBJ1-5; V: TRBV7-8; D: TRBD1; CDR3: CASSAGQGITQPQHF; DNA: TGTGCCAGCAGCGCGGGACAGGGGATTACTCAGCCCCAGCATTTT
size: once; J: TRBJ2-2; V: TRBV7-2; D: TRBD1; CDR3: CASSLVGQGAPGELFF; DNA: TGTGCCAGCAGCTTAGTGGGACAGGGGGCCCCCGGGGAGCTGTTTTTT
size: NA; J: TRBJ2-3; V: TRBV6-1; D: TRBD1; CDR3: CASSEGQGATQYF; DNA: TGTGCCAGCAGTGAGGGACAGGGGGCTACGCAGTATTTT
size: NA; J: TRBJ1-5; V: TRBV19; D: NA; CDR3: CASSIEGGVRGQPQHF; DNA: TGTGCCAGTAGTATAGAAGGTGGAGTGCGTGGCCAGCCCCAGCATTTT
size: NA; J: TRBJ1-4; V: TRBV7-8; D: TRBD1; CDR3: CASSLDRGSNEKLFF; DNA: TGTGCCAGCAGCCTAGACAGGGGTTCTAATGAAAAACTGTTTTTT
size: few; J: TRBJ1-1; V: TRBV19; D: NA; CDR3: CASSSLGQTTEAFF; DNA: TGTGCCAGTAGTTCCTTAGGACAGACCACTGAAGCTTTCTTT
size: NA; J: TRBJ2-2; V: TRBV7-2; D: NA; CDR3: CASSYDPGVTGELFF; DNA: TGTGCCAGCAGCTATGACCCGGGGGTCACCGGGGAGCTGTTTTTT
size: NA; J: TRBJ1-3; V: TRBV5-1; D: NA; CDR3: CASSWAGTQGNTIYF; DNA: TGCGCCAGCAGCTGGGCCGGGACACAAGGAAACACCATATATTTT
size: NA; J: TRBJ1-1; V: TRBV30; D: TRBD1; CDR3: CAWRSGGGTEAFF; DNA: TGTGCCTGGCGCTCAGGGGGAGGCACTGAAGCTTTCTTT
size: NA; J: TRBJ2-1; V: TRBV3-1/TRBV3-2; D: TRBD2; CDR3: CASSQGGLADLNEQFF; DNA: TGTGCCAGCAGCCAAGGAGGCCTAGCGGACCTCAATGAGCAGTTCTTC
size: NA; J: TRBJ1-5; V: TRBV15; D: TRBD1; CDR3: CATSTQGVRNQPQHF; DNA: TGTGCCACCAGCACACAGGGGGTTCGCAATCAGCCCCAGCATTTT
size: few; J: TRBJ2-5; V: TRBV7-2; D: TRBD1; CDR3: CASSFGQGRAETQYF; DNA: TGTGCCAGCAGCTTCGGACAGGGGAGGGCAGAGACCCAGTACTTC
size: NA; J: TRBJ2-5; V: TRBV6-7; D: NA; CDR3: CASSYKAGAQETQYF; DNA: TGTGCCAGCAGTTACAAGGCGGGGGCTCAAGAGACCCAGTACTTC
size: NA; J: TRBJ2-5; V: TRBV5-1; D: TRBD2; CDR3: CASTLTSGSSAGTQYF; DNA: TGCGCCAGCACCCTGACTAGCGGGTCCTCCGCTGGGACCCAGTACTTC
size: NA; J: TRBJ2-7; V: TRBV4-1; D: TRBD1; CDR3: CASSQGNRGSYEQYF; DNA: TGCGCCAGCAGCCAAGGCAACAGGGGCAGCTACGAGCAGTACTTC
size: few; J: TRBJ2-7; V: TRBV6-2/TRBV6-3; D: NA; CDR3: CASSSYYEQYF; DNA: TGTGCCAGCAGTTCCTACTACGAGCAGTACTTC
size: NA; J: TRBJ1-4; V: TRBV19; D: NA; CDR3: CASSMRRTNEKLFF; DNA: TGTGCCAGTAGTATGAGGCGGACTAATGAAAAACTGTTTTTT
size: NA; J: TRBJ2-7; V: TRBV2; D: NA; CDR3: CASGIYEQYF; DNA: TGTGCCAGCGGCATCTACGAGCAGTACTTC
size: NA; J: TRBJ2-3; V: TRBV28; D: NA; CDR3: CASSLRGYRAVTQYF; DNA: TGTGCCAGCAGTTTAAGGGGGTATAGGGCCGTTACGCAGTATTTT
size: NA; J: TRBJ2-7; V: TRBV10-3; D: NA; CDR3: CAISEPRDSTEQYF; DNA: TGTGCCATCAGTGAGCCCAGGGACTCAACCGAGCAGTACTTC
size: NA; J: TRBJ2-5; V: TRBV5-1; D: NA; CDR3: CASSLATGKETQYF; DNA: TGCGCCAGCAGCTTGGCTACAGGGAAGGAGACCCAGTACTTC
size: NA; J: TRBJ1-4; V: TRBV7-3; D: NA; CDR3: CASSSGLGEKLFF; DNA: TGTGCCAGCAGCTCCGGTCTTGGTGAAAAACTGTTTTTT
size: few; J: TRBJ2-1; V: TRBV6-2/TRBV6-3; D: TRBD1; CDR3: CASSYSISGGRNEQFF; DNA: TGTGCCAGCAGTTACTCGATTTCAGGGGGACGGAATGAGCAGTTCTTC
size: NA; J: TRBJ1-2; V: TRBV10-3; D: NA; CDR3: CAISARGIHGYTF; DNA: TGTGCCATCAGTGCCCGGGGGATCCATGGCTACACCTTC
size: few; J: TRBJ2-7; V: TRBV3-1/TRBV3-2; D: NA; CDR3: CASSQVPQTYEQYF; DNA: TGTGCCAGCAGCCAAGTACCACAAACCTACGAGCAGTACTTC
size: NA; J: TRBJ1-4; V: TRBV9; D: NA; CDR3: CASSLEPNEKLFF; DNA: TGTGCCAGCAGCCTCGAGCCTAATGAAAAACTGTTTTTT
size: NA; J: TRBJ1-6; V: TRBV14; D: NA; CDR3: CASSNTGNHNSPLHF; DNA: TGTGCCAGCAGTAACACAGGGAACCATAATTCACCCCTCCACTTT
size: few; J: TRBJ2-1; V: TRBV6-2/TRBV6-3; D: TRBD1; CDR3: CASSSRGLGLVAFF; DNA: TGTGCCAGCAGTTCCAGGGGGCTTGGGCTTGTCGCGTTCTTC
size: NA; J: TRBJ2-3; V: TRBV2; D: NA; CDR3: CASKYGDISTDTQYF; DNA: TGTGCCAGCAAGTACGGGGACATAAGCACAGATACGCAGTATTTT
size: NA; J: TRBJ2-5; V: TRBV28; D: TRBD1; CDR3: CASSLPGTGGQETQYF; DNA: TGTGCCAGCAGTTTACCCGGGACAGGGGGCCAAGAGACCCAGTACTTC
size: NA; J: TRBJ2-7; V: TRBV7-2; D: TRBD2; CDR3: CASSLRVGGGSSEQYF; DNA: TGTGCCAGCAGCTTAAGGGTTGGGGGGGGAAGTAGCGAGCAGTACTTC
size: NA; J: TRBJ1-5; V: TRBV6-5; D: NA; CDR3: CASRPSGIQDQPQHF; DNA: TGTGCCAGCAGGCCCTCGGGGATACAAGATCAGCCCCAGCATTTT
size: NA; J: TRBJ2-1; V: TRBV28; D: TRBD2; CDR3: CASTPGLAGGPRFF; DNA: TGTGCCAGCACCCCCGGACTAGCGGGAGGGCCGCGGTTCTTC
size: NA; J: TRBJ2-3; V: TRBV12-3/TRBV12-4; D: TRBD2; CDR3: CASSKLAAAGYF; DNA: TGTGCCAGCAGTAAACTAGCGGCCGCGGGCTATTTT
size: NA; J: TRBJ2-3; V: TRBV4-1; D: TRBD2; CDR3: CASSPGAGVTDTQYF; DNA: TGCGCCAGCAGCCCTGGAGCGGGAGTTACAGATACGCAGTATTTT
size: once; J: TRBJ2-1; V: TRBV15; D: TRBD1; CDR3: CATSPRQGAYNEQFF; DNA: TGTGCCACCAGCCCGCGACAGGGAGCTTACAATGAGCAGTTCTTC
size: NA; J: TRBJ2-7; V: TRBV4-3; D: NA; CDR3: CASSQDQAPSEQYF; DNA: TGCGCCAGCAGCCAAGATCAAGCGCCGTCCGAGCAGTACTTC
size: NA; J: TRBJ2-3; V: TRBV24-1; D: NA; CDR3: CATSDAGTSPTDTQYF; DNA: TGTGCCACCAGTGACGCCGGGACAAGTCCCACAGATACGCAGTATTTT
size: NA; J: TRBJ2-5; V: TRBV7-9; D: NA; CDR3: CASSLSTPQETQYF; DNA: TGTGCCAGCAGCTTAAGTACACCTCAAGAGACCCAGTACTTC
size: NA; J: TRBJ1-2; V: TRBV7-2; D: NA; CDR3: CASSPDPGAGGYTF; DNA: TGTGCCAGCAGCCCGGATCCTGGGGCCGGTGGCTACACCTTC
size: NA; J: TRBJ1-3; V: TRBV19; D: TRBD1; CDR3: CASSLNRGRSGNTIYF; DNA: TGTGCCAGTAGTCTTAACAGGGGCCGCTCTGGAAACACCATATATTTT
size: NA; J: TRBJ2-3; V: TRBV5-1; D: TRBD2; CDR3: CASSFHLGTSGAKDTQYF; DNA: TGCGCCAGCAGCTTCCATTTGGGGACTAGCGGGGCTAAAGATACGCAGTATTTT
size: NA; J: TRBJ2-4; V: TRBV5-1; D: NA; CDR3: CASSRDTKNIQYF; DNA: TGCGCCAGCAGTCGGGATACCAAAAACATTCAGTACTTC
size: NA; J: TRBJ1-2; V: TRBV6-2/TRBV6-3; D: NA; CDR3: CASSSTLGYRGYTF; DNA: TGTGCCAGCAGTAGTACCCTCGGGTATCGAGGCTACACCTTC
size: NA; J: TRBJ1-6; V: TRBV19; D: NA; CDR3: CASSPKGRVNNSPLHF; DNA: TGTGCCAGTAGCCCGAAGGGCAGGGTCAATAATTCACCCCTCCACTTT
size: once; J: TRBJ1-6; V: TRBV19; D: TRBD1; CDR3: CASRDRAHNSPLHF; DNA: TGTGCCAGTAGAGACAGGGCGCATAATTCACCCCTCCACTTT
size: NA; J: TRBJ1-2; V: TRBV28; D: NA; CDR3: CASGSQGRVGGYTF; DNA: TGTGCCAGCGGATCACAGGGCAGGGTCGGTGGCTACACCTTC
size: NA; J: TRBJ2-7; V: TRBV6-5; D: TRBD1; CDR3: CASSSTRAGGFEQYF; DNA: TGTGCCAGCTCATCAACGCGGGCAGGGGGTTTCGAGCAGTACTTC